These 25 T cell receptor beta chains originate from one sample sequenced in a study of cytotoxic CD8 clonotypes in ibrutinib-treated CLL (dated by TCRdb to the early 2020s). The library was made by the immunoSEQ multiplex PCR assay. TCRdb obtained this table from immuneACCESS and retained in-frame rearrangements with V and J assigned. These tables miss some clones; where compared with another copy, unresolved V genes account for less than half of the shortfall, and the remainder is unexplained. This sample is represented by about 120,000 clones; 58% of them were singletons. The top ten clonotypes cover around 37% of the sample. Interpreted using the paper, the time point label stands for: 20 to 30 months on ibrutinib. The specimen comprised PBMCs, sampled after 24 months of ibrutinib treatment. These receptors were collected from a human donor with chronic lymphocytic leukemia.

Written as DNA, the CDR3 is TGTGCCAGCAGCGTAGAGGGTGACACAGATACGCAGTATTTT. Translation gives CASSVEGDTDTQYF. The chain has TRBV9 and TRBJ2-3; D uncertain. This CDR3 spans 14 amino acids. V lost 0 bases to trimming and J lost 2 bases, with 7 bases between them. The V gene's germline CDR1 is SGDLS and CDR2 YYNGEE.

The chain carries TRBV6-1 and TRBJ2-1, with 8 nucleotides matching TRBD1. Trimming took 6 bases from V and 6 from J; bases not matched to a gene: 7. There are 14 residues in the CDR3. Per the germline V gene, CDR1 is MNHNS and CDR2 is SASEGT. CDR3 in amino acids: CASRQTGAINEQFF. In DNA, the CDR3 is TGTGCCAGCAGACAGACAGGGGCCATCAATGAGCAGTTCTTC.

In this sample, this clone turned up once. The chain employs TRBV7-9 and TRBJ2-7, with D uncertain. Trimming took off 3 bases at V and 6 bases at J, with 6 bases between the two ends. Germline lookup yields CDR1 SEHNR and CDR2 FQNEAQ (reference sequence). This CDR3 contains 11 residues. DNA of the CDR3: TGTGCCAGCAGCTTCTCCCGCGAGCAGTACTTC. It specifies CASSFSREQYF. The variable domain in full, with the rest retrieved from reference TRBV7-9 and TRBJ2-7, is DTGVSQNPRHKITKRGQNVTFRCDPISEHNRLYWYRQTLGQGPEFLTYFQNEAQLEKSRLLSDRFSAERPKGSFSTLEIQRTEQGDSAMYLCASSFSREQYFGPGTRLTVT.

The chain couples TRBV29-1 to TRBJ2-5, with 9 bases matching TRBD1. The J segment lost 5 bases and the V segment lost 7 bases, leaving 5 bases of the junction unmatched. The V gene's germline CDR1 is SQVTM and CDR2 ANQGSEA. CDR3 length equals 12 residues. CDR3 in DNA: TGCAGCGCTCCGGGACAGGGTGAGACCCAGTACTTC. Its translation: CSAPGQGETQYF.

The CDR3 bases are TGTGCCAGCAGCTTCGGACTAGCGGGGGGCCAAGAGACCCAGTACTTC. The encoded protein is CASSFGLAGGQETQYF. The rearrangement links TRBV5-6 to TRBJ2-5, with TRBD2 matching over 14 bases. Germline CDR1 reads SGHDT; CDR2 reads YYEEEE. The trim removed 2 bases at V and 1 base at J, leaving 1 base unmatched. CDR3 length equals 16 residues.

DNA for the CDR3: TGTGCCAGCACCCGCGGGGGGGCCCTCAGGGAGACCCAGTACTTC. Its protein product is CASTRGGALRETQYF. The rearrangement uses TRBV5-5 and TRBJ2-5, with 9 bases matching TRBD2. The CDR3 consists of 15 residues. CDR1 SGHKS and CDR2 YYEKEE come from the germline V gene (reference sequence). V shed 6 bases and J 5 bases; nucleotides not matched to a gene: 11.

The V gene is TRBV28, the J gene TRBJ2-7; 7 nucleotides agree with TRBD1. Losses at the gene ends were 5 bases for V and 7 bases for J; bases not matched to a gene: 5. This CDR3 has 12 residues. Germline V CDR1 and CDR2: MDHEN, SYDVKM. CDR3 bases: TGTGCCAGCAGTGGATACAGGGGAGAGCAGTACTTC. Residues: CASSGYRGEQYF.

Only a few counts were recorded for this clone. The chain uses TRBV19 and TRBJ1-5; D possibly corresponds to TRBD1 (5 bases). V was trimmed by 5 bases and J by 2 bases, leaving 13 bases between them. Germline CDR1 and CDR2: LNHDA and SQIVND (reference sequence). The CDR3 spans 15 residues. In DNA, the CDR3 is TGTGCCAGTAGTCCCCAGGGAGGCGGCAATCAGCCCCAGCATTTT. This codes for CASSPQGGGNQPQHF.

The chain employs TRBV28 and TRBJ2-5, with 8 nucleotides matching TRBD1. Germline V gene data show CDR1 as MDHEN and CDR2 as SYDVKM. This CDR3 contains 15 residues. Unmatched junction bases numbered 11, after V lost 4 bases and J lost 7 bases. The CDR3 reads CASSSTGGSARTQYF. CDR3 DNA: TGTGCCAGCAGTTCAACAGGGGGTTCGGCTAGGACCCAGTACTTC.

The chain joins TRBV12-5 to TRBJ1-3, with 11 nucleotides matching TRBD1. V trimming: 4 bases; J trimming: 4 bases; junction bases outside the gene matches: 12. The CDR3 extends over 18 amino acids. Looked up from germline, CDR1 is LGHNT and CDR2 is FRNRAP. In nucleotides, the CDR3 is TGTGCTAGTGGTTCTATCTCCGGGACAGGGGGAGCAGGAAACACCATATATTTT. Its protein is CASGSISGTGGAGNTIYF.

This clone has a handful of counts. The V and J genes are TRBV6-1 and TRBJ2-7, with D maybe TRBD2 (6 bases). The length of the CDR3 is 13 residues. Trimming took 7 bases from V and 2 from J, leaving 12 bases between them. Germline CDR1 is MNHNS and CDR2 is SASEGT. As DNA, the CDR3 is TGTGCCAGCACCGTCGGGGGAGCCTACGAGCAGTACTTC. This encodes CASTVGGAYEQYF.

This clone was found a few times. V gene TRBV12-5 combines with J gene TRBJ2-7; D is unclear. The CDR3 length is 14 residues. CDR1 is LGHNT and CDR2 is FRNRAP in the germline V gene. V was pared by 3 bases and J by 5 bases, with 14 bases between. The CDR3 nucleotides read TGTGCTAGTGGTTTAGAAGGCAGGAGACACGAGCAGTACTTC. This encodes CASGLEGRRHEQYF.

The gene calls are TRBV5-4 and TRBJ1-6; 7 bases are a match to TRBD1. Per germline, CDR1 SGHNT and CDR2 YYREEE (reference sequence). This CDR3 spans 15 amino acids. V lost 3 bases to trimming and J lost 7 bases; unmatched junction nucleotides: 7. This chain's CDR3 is CASSSGGGGNSPLHF. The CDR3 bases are TGTGCCAGCAGCTCCGGAGGAGGGGGCAATTCACCCCTCCACTTT. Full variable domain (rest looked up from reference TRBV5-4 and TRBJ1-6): ETGVTQSPTHLIKTRGQQVTLRCSSQSGHNTVSWYQQALGQGPQFIFQYYREEENGRGNFPPRFSGLQFPNYSSELNVNALELDDSALYLCASSSGGGGNSPLHFGNGTRLTVT.

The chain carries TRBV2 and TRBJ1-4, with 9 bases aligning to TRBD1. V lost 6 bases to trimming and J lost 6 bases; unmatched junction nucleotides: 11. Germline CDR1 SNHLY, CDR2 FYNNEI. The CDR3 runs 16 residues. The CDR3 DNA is TGTGCCAGCAGGGGAAATTCGGGACAGGGCTATGAAAAACTGTTTTTT. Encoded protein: CASRGNSGQGYEKLFF.

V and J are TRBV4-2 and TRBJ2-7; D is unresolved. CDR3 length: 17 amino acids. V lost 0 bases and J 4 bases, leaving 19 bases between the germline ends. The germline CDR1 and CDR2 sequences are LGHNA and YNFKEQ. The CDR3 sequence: CASSQDNEETKGYEQYF. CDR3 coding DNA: TGTGCCAGCAGCCAAGATAATGAGGAGACAAAGGGATACGAGCAGTACTTC.

CDR3 residues: CASSLGQLGTGELFF. In DNA, the CDR3 is TGTGCCAGCAGCTTGGGCCAGTTGGGCACCGGGGAGCTGTTTTTT. The chain combines TRBV7-2 with TRBJ2-2; D gene uncertain. The CDR3 is made up of 15 amino acids. Trimming cost V 3 bases and J 4 bases, with 12 bases left between them. Germline V gives CDR1 SGHTA, CDR2 FQGNSA.

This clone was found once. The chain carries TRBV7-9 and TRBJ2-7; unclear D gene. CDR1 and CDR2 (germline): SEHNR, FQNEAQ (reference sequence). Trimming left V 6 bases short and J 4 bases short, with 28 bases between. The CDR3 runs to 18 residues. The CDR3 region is CASSPGPLDKVGKYEQYF. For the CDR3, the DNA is TGTGCCAGCAGTCCAGGCCCTTTAGATAAGGTTGGGAAATACGAGCAGTACTTC.

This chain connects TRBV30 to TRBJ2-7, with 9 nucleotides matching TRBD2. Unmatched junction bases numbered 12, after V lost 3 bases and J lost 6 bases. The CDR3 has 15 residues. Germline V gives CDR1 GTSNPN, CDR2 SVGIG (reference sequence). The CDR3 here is CAWRPWAGGPSEQYF. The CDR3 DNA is TGTGCCTGGAGACCGTGGGCGGGGGGGCCAAGCGAGCAGTACTTC.

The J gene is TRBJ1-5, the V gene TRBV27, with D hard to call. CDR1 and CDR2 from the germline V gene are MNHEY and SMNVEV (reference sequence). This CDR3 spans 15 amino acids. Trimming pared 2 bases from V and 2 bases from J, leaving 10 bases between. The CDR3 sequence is CASSLRGGGNQPQHF. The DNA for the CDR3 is TGTGCCAGCAGTTTACGGGGTGGTGGCAATCAGCCCCAGCATTTT.

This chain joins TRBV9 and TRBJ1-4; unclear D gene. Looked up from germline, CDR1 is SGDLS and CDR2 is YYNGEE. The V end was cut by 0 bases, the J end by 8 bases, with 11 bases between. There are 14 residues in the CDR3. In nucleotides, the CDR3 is TGTGCCAGCAGCGTAGATGGGCAGAGGGAAAAACTGTTTTTT. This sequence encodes CASSVDGQREKLFF.

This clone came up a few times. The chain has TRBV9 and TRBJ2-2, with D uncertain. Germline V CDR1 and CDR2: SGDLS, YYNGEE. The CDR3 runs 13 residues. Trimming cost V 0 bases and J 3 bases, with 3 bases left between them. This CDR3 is CASSVDYTGELFF. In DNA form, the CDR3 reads TGTGCCAGCAGCGTAGACTACACCGGGGAGCTGTTTTTT.

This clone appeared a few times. Written as DNA, the CDR3 is TGCGCCAGCAGCTTGGCCAATAGTGCGAACACTGAAGCTTTCTTT. It translates to CASSLANSANTEAFF. The chain carries TRBV5-1 and TRBJ1-1; D call uncertain. The germline V gene encodes CDR1 SGHRS and CDR2 YFSETQ. CDR3 length: 15 amino acids. V was clipped by 0 bases and J by 1 base, with 10 bases between them.

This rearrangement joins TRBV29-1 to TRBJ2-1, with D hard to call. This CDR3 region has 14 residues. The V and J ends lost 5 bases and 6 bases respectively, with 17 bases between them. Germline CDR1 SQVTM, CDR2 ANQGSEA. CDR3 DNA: TGCAGCGTTAAAATTGGAAAGGTCACCAATGAGCAGTTCTTC. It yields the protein CSVKIGKVTNEQFF.

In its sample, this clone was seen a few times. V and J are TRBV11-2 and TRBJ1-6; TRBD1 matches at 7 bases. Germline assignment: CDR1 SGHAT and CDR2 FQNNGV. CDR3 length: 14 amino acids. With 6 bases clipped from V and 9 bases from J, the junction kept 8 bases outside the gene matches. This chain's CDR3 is CASSIGRGLSPLHF. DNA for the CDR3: TGTGCCAGCAGTATAGGGAGGGGGCTTTCACCCCTCCACTTT.

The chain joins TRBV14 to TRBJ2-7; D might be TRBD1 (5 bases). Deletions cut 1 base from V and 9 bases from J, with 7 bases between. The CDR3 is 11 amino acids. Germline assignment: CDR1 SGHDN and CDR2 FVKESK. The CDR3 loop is CASSQGTRQYF. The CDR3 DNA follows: TGTGCCAGCAGCCAAGGGACACGGCAGTACTTC.